Presented here are 2 T cell receptor beta chains from one specimen sequenced in a study of Tregs in tolerant kidney transplant recipients (dated by TCRdb to between 2019 and 2020). The transplants used related donors with nonmyeloablative bone marrow transplantation, and mixed chimerism in the human trials was transient. Receptor libraries were prepared by the immunoSEQ multiplex PCR assay. TCRdb mirrors the immuneACCESS table, restricted to in-frame sequences. Some clones are absent from its copies; in checked studies, under half trace to an unresolved V gene, and the reason for the others is unknown. The sample table holds fewer than 55,000 clones, of which approximately 89% were seen once. Clones ranked in the top ten supply roughly a sixth of the sample. The sequencing used CD8+ T cells from blood (PBMCs), collected 12 months after the transplant. All receptors come from a human patient who received a combined kidney and bone marrow transplant. After a transplant, certain T cells may trace back to the graft donor.

V and J are TRBV25-1 and TRBJ2-7; 8 bases line up with TRBD1. CDR1 is MGHDK, CDR2 SYGVNS, per germline. The CDR3 has 16 residues. J gave up 2 bases and V 5 bases, and 11 bases lay outside the gene matches. The CDR3 loop reads CASSNSPGQAAYEQYF. The CDR3 DNA reads as TGTGCCAGCAGTAACAGCCCGGGACAGGCAGCCTACGAGCAGTACTTC.

This clone was picked up one time. The junction shows a germline mismatch at one end, possibly a read error. The sample carries other DNA sequences with the same CDR3. In nucleotides, the CDR3 is TGTGCCAGTAGTATAGCCCCGAGCTCCTATAATTCCCCCCTCCACTTT. It translates to CASSIAPSSYNSPLHF. V usage is TRBV19 and J usage is TRBJ1-6, with D unclear. CDR1 and CDR2 (germline): LNHDA, SQIVND (reference sequence). There are 16 residues in the CDR3.